A selection of T cell receptor beta chains follows, all from one sample in a study of Ad26.COV2.S vaccination and SARS-CoV-2 variants. Profiling relied on immunoSEQ multiplex PCR, and the TCRdb table lists in-frame clones only, not all of them. Of a few hundred thousand clones listed, 87% were seen once; the top ten hold about 2.7%. Sequenced here: peripheral blood, sampled in a trial of Ad26.COV2.S vaccine versus placebo. Receptors were obtained from a person between 18 and 65 years old who received the Ad26.COV2.S COVID-19 vaccine or a placebo. Each CDR3 is given with its conserved first and last residue. The D gene is left open where the match is weak. The size field is filled for only some rows; it gives once, few, many or a size class.

TRBV29-1	few	TRBJ1-1	NA	TGCAGCGTTCTCTCAAGGTTGTGGACTGAAGCTTTCTTT	CSVLSRLWTEAFF
TRBV6-5	NA	TRBJ1-1	NA	TGTGCCAGCAGTTACTCGATAGAAGGGAACACTGAAGCTTTCTTT	CASSYSIEGNTEAFF
TRBV28	NA	TRBJ2-5	NA	TGTGCCAGCAGTTTAAGAGGGGCAGCCCAAGAGACCCAGTACTTC	CASSLRGAAQETQYF
TRBV9	NA	TRBJ1-2	NA	TGTGCCAGCAGCTCACTGGTGGGGGAAGTGCGCTATGGCTACACCTTC	CASSSLVGEVRYGYTF
TRBV5-6	NA	TRBJ2-2	TRBD2	TGTGCCAGCAGCCCTTGGGGGGGAGCGAACACCGGGGAGCTGTTTTTT	CASSPWGGANTGELFF
TRBV6-2/TRBV6-3	once	TRBJ1-5	NA	TGTGCCAGCAGTTACGTGGGAGGGAATAGCAATCAGCCCCAGCATTTT	CASSYVGGNSNQPQHF
TRBV29-1	NA	TRBJ1-1	TRBD1	TGCAGCACGGGGGGGACAGCGAACACTGAAGCTTTCTTT	CSTGGTANTEAFF
TRBV4-1	NA	TRBJ2-1	NA	TGCGCCAGCAGCCAGCCCCTAGGTAACAATGAGCAGTTCTTC	CASSQPLGNNEQFF
TRBV24-1	once	TRBJ1-2	NA	TGTGCCACCAGTGACCCCCGGGGCCTATATGGCTACACCTTC	CATSDPRGLYGYTF
TRBV7-9	NA	TRBJ2-7	TRBD1	TGTGCCAGCAGCCTAGGGACAGGGGGCGGCGAGCAGTACTTC	CASSLGTGGGEQYF
TRBV5-5	NA	TRBJ2-2	TRBD2	TGTGCCAGCAGCCCGCGGCCTAGCGGGAGGCAGAACACCGGGGAGCTGTTTTTT	CASSPRPSGRQNTGELFF
TRBV30	NA	TRBJ1-6	NA	TGTGCCTGGAGTGATCTCAGGGTCGACAATTCACCCCTCCACTTT	CAWSDLRVDNSPLHF
TRBV7-8	NA	TRBJ1-5	TRBD1	TGTGCCAGCAGCTCTAGACAGGGGACCAATCAGCCCCAGCATTTT	CASSSRQGTNQPQHF
TRBV4-1	NA	TRBJ2-1	NA	TGCGCCAGCAGCCAATGGGGTCCTGCCGCAGGGTACTCTAACAATGAGCAGTTCTTC	CASSQWGPAAGYSNNEQFF
TRBV19	NA	TRBJ2-1	NA	TGTGCCAGTAGTCCGACCGCAACCGGAAATGAGCAGTTCTTC	CASSPTATGNEQFF
TRBV30	NA	TRBJ1-4	NA	TGTGCCTGGAGTGTGGGGACGAATAATGAAAAACTGTTTTTT	CAWSVGTNNEKLFF
TRBV18	NA	TRBJ2-5	NA	TGTGCCAGCTCACTGGGGGAGTGGGAGACCCAGTACTTC	CASSLGEWETQYF
TRBV12-3/TRBV12-4	NA	TRBJ2-3	NA	TGTGCCAGCAATTTATTCCCAGATACGCAGTATTTT	CASNLFPDTQYF
TRBV9	NA	TRBJ2-1	TRBD2	TGTGCCAGCACAGGGACCAGCGGGAGTAGCTATGAGCAGTTCTTC	CASTGTSGSSYEQFF
TRBV5-4	many	TRBJ2-7	NA	TGTGCCAGCAGCTTGGTGGGGGCCCACGAGCAGTACTTC	CASSLVGAHEQYF
TRBV4-1	NA	TRBJ2-2	NA	TGCGCCAGCAGCCAGTCATCGATGAGAGGGGGAGGAATCCCGAACACCGGGGAGCTGTTTTTT	CASSQSSMRGGGIPNTGELFF
TRBV9	NA	TRBJ2-5	TRBD2	TGTGCCAGCAGCGTATGGGGAGGGGAGACCCAGTACTTC	CASSVWGGETQYF
TRBV4-1	NA	TRBJ2-1	TRBD2	TGCGCCAGCAGCCCCGGACTAGTCCCAAACTCCTACAATGAGCAGTTCTTC	CASSPGLVPNSYNEQFF
TRBV7-2	NA	TRBJ2-6	NA	TGTGCCAGCAGCTTAGTCCTCCTCTCTGGGGCCAACGTCCTGACTTTC	CASSLVLLSGANVLTF
TRBV6-6	few	TRBJ2-7	NA	TGTGCCAGCGCGGGGCGAGTGGGTCTCGAGCAGTACTTC	CASAGRVGLEQYF
TRBV4-3	NA	TRBJ2-3	NA	TGCGCCAGCAGCCAAGATCCGGCCCCAGATACGCAGTATTTT	CASSQDPAPDTQYF
TRBV6-4	NA	TRBJ2-2	TRBD2	TGTGCCAGCAGTGCGACTAGCGGGGGCACCGGGGAGCTGTTTTTT	CASSATSGGTGELFF
TRBV4-2	NA	TRBJ1-4	NA	TGTGCCAGCAGCCCTTCCAGGGGAACTAATGAAAAACTGTTTTTT	CASSPSRGTNEKLFF
TRBV10-3	NA	TRBJ2-5	NA	TGTGCCATCAGTGGGGCCGCCCAAGAGACCCAGTACTTC	CAISGAAQETQYF
TRBV7-7	NA	TRBJ1-4	NA	TGTGCTAGCAGCCCCCAATATGGAAATGAAAAACTGTTTTTT	CASSPQYGNEKLFF
TRBV4-3	NA	TRBJ2-4	TRBD2	TGCGCCAGCAGCCAGTTGGGGGGGGTAACCAAAAACATTCAGTACTTC	CASSQLGGVTKNIQYF
TRBV6-5	NA	TRBJ2-6	NA	TGTGCCAGCAGTTCCGGGGGCTCTGGGGCCAACGTCCTGACTTTC	CASSSGGSGANVLTF
TRBV7-2	NA	TRBJ1-2	NA	TGTGCCAGCAGCTTATCGAGGATGGGCTACACCTTC	CASSLSRMGYTF
TRBV27	NA	TRBJ2-2	TRBD2	TGTGCCAGCAAGAGCGGGGGGACCTTCACCGGGGAGCTGTTTTTT	CASKSGGTFTGELFF
TRBV18	NA	TRBJ2-2	NA	TGTGCCAGCTCACCACCGAAGCCCTCGGGGCCCGGGGAGCTGTTTTTT	CASSPPKPSGPGELFF
TRBV18	NA	TRBJ2-3	NA	TGTGCCAGCTCTCAGGGGTTCGGAGATACGCAGTATTTT	CASSQGFGDTQYF
TRBV28	NA	TRBJ1-2	NA	TGTGCCAGCAGTTTGCCCTCGAGGGGCTACACCTTC	CASSLPSRGYTF
TRBV5-1	NA	TRBJ1-1	TRBD1	TGCGCCAGCAGCCTTACAGGGGACACTGAAGCTTTCTTT	CASSLTGDTEAFF
TRBV6-5	NA	TRBJ2-5	NA	TGTGCCATACACATCTCGGTAGAGACCCAGTACTTC	CAIHISVETQYF
TRBV3-1/TRBV3-2	NA	TRBJ2-5	TRBD2	TGTGCCAGCAGCCAAGAGCCTAGCGGGAGGGTTGTAGAGACCCAGTACTTC	CASSQEPSGRVVETQYF
TRBV9	NA	TRBJ2-2	NA	TGTGCCAGCAGCGTAGACACCGGGGAGCTGTTTTTT	CASSVDTGELFF
TRBV7-3	few	TRBJ1-6	TRBD1	TGTGCCAGCAGCCAAGGACAGGAAAATTCACCCCTCCACTTT	CASSQGQENSPLHF
TRBV6-6	NA	TRBJ1-2	TRBD1	TGTGCCAGCAGTTCCCTCAGGGGGCGCGACTATGGCTACACCTTC	CASSSLRGRDYGYTF
TRBV29-1	NA	TRBJ1-2	TRBD1	TGCAGCGTTGTGACAGGGGAGGAGTATGGCTACACCTTC	CSVVTGEEYGYTF
TRBV7-8	NA	TRBJ2-7	NA	TGTGCCAGCAGCTCCTCCGGCGGGGTCACCTACGAGCAGTACTTC	CASSSSGGVTYEQYF